The source of this T cell receptor beta chain is a study of CD8+CD57+ T cells in acquired aplastic anemia. The germline CDR1 and CDR2 sequences are SGHVS and FNYEAQ. The CDR3 spans 13 residues. V was trimmed by 5 bases and J by 2 bases, leaving 9 bases between them. With respect to this clonotype: Its antigen is currently unknown.

Sequencing involved patients with CD8+CD57+ cell expansion previously shown by flow cytometry. Patients had received no therapy at the time of blood sampling. Genomic DNA was employed as the template in profiling TCR beta VDJ and CDR3. Using its own MiXCR run on the reads, TCRdb lists one record per CDR3 protein. The table lists about 98,000 distinct CDR3 sequences, roughly 70% of them singletons. Study observations and caveats: Patient and control CD8+ Simpson's diversity was not significantly different. Patients and controls had in common 25 to 35 CD8+ CDR3 sequences.

The chain couples TRBV7-6 to TRBJ1-2, with a possible D match to TRBD1 (5 bases). The sequence was collected from a human donor with aplastic anemia. The sample taken for sequencing was sorted CD4+, CD8+, or CD8+CD57+ T cells (not recorded which) from PBMCs. CDR3 loop: CASSAQANYGYTF. CDR3 bases: TGTGCCAGCAGCGCACAGGCAAACTATGGCTACACCTTC.